What follows is one TCR beta chain and its context. This specimen belongs to a study of blood T cell repertoires in COVID-19. Study processing details: From reference gene primer amplification, estimates of nucleated cell counts were derived. The method was immunoSEQ multiplex PCR; TCRdb's version includes in-frame clones alone and lacks a portion of them. The V and J calls and clone size come from that table; D and trimming were worked out from the DNA. Among about 80,000 clones, about 72% were seen once, and the ten largest hold about a sixth. Specimen: peripheral blood. This clonotype originated in a man between 65 and 85 years old with active or convalescent COVID-19.

The CDR3: CASCEANSPLHF. In nucleotides, the CDR3 is TGTGCCAGCTGCGAGGCGAATTCACCCCTCCACTTT. The chain is built from TRBV28 and TRBJ1-6; D is undetermined. The ends were cut back, 8 bases at V and 7 bases at J, with 9 bases in the middle. CDR3 length: 12 amino acids. The V gene's germline CDR1 is MDHEN and CDR2 SYDVKM.